This T cell receptor beta chain came from a study of spatial heterogeneity in lung cancer. Study-wide background: After resection, follow-up PBMC samples were sequenced when available, at a median of about 2 years later. Each time, sequencing found more beta-chain sequences than alpha-chain sequences.

V gave up 6 bases and J gave up 1 base; unmatched junction bases: 18. The germline gives CDR1 SGHVT, CDR2 SQSDAQ. The CDR3 runs 19 residues. TCRdb reanalysed the 5' RACE reads using MiXCR and keeps one entry per CDR3 protein. The table records about 15,000 distinct CDR3 sequences, approximately 20% of them present only once. About this clonotype itself: The antigen is unknown.

Time point in this sample: blood at routine non-recurrence follow-up after resection. Unsorted whole RNA samples from tumor, nontumor lung or frozen PBMC were sequenced. Study-level points and caveats: More often at tumor resection than at routine follow-up, ubiquitous expanded tumor TCRs were detected in the blood.

The sample consisted of PBMCs, taken at follow-up. The sequence derives from a male donor with early-stage non-small cell lung cancer. The chain joins TRBV7-4 to TRBJ2-3, with 8 nucleotides matching TRBD2. The CDR3 loop reads CASSTSGAGGCRGTDTQYF. In DNA form, the CDR3 reads TGTGCCAGCAGTACTAGCGGCGCCGGGGGATGTCGGGGCACAGATACGCAGTATTTT.